This T cell receptor beta chain was captured in a study of Ad26.COV2.S vaccination and SARS-CoV-2 variants. Some clones are missing from TCRdb's copy, which holds only in-frame ones; the method was immunoSEQ multiplex PCR. The profile shows about 240,000 clones, approximately 88% of them singletons. In the case of this clone: Other DNA sequences within the sample encode an identical CDR3.

CDR1 and CDR2 (germline): SGDLS, YYNGEE. V shed 0 bases and J shed 10 bases, with 5 bases lying between them. The CDR3 is made up of 12 amino acids. Noted treatment: roughly 20 received Ad26.COV2.S at low or high dose, single or two shots; about 5 received placebo; per-sample allocation not given. After the first vaccine or placebo injection, samples were drawn on day 63. Ad26.COV2.S expressed prefusion-stabilized spike from the original Wuhan strain. V is TRBV9 and J is TRBJ1-6; D uncertain. The TCR sequence derives from a person aged 18-65 years who received the Ad26.COV2.S COVID-19 vaccine or a placebo. Here the sequenced sample was peripheral blood, taken in a trial of Ad26.COV2.S vaccine versus placebo. CDR3 sequence: CASSVGGSPLHF. The CDR3 nucleotides read TGTGCCAGCAGCGTAGGAGGATCACCCCTCCACTTT.